This paragraph reports one TCR beta chain. The source of the sample is a study of patients and donors after allogeneic stem cell transplantation. TCRdb reprocessed the RT-PCR reads via MiXCR and lists one record per CDR3 protein. The data hold about a million distinct CDR3 sequences, with 15% to 20% observed a single time. There are 14 residues in the CDR3. V was pared by 6 bases and J by 7 bases, with 18 bases between. Germline CDR1 is SGHTA and CDR2 is FQGTGA. The V gene is TRBV7-3, the J gene TRBJ1-2; D uncertain. The sequenced sample was blood, either unsorted or a sorted T cell fraction (not recorded which). This sequence originates from a human donor who was either an allogeneic HSCT recipient or a stem cell or donor lymphocyte infusion donor (not recorded which). It is not recorded whose cells these are; they may come from a transplant donor. CDR3 nucleotides: TGTGCCAGCAGTCGCGATAAAGGCATGCGTGGCTACACCTTC. The encoded protein is CASSRDKGMRGYTF. Looking up the rest from reference TRBV7-3 and TRBJ1-2 gives the full variable domain: GAGVSQTPSNKVTEKGKYVELRCDPISGHTALYWYRQSLGQGPEFLIYFQGTGAADDSGLPNDRFFAVRPEGSVSTLKIQRTERGDSAVYLCASSRDKGMRGYTFGSGTRLTVV.